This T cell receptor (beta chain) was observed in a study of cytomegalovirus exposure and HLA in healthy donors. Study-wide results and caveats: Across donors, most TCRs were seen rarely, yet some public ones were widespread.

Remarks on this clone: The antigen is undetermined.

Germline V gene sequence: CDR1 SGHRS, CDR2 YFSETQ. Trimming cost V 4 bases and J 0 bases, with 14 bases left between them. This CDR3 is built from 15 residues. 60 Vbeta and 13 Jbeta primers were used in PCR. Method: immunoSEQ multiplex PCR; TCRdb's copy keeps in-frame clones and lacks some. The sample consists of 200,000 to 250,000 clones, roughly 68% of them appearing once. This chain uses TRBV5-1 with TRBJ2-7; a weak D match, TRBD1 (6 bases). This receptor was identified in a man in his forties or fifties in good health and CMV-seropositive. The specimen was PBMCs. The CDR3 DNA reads TGCGCCAGCAGCAGCGGTGGACAGAGCTCCTACGAGCAGTACTTC. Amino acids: CASSSGGQSSYEQYF.